The 8 T cell receptor beta chains below all came from one sample that was sequenced in a study of vaccination effects on CD4 cells after COVID-19. The culture ran for 10 days before CD4+ T cells were isolated. This person's SARS-CoV-2 infection, confirmed by PCR, occurred between March and December 2020. Either the BNT162b2 or mRNA-1273 vaccine was given to participants in two doses. Clones were sequenced by immunoSEQ multiplex PCR, and TCRdb holds only the in-frame ones, with some missing. Of 45,000 to 55,000 clones in the sample, nearly 75% were seen once. For these TCRs, the target antigens are not known. The source material was CD4+ T cells from PBMCs cultured without peptide, sampled after COVID-19 vaccination. The receptors here all came from a human donor who had a prior SARS-CoV-2 infection.

This rearrangement joins TRBV20-1 to TRBJ2-1; D remains unclear. This CDR3 is built from 10 residues. In germline, CDR1 is DFQATT, CDR2 SNEGSKA (reference sequence). V dropped 1 base and J dropped 9 bases, with 4 bases sitting between them. CDR3 protein: CSARGVEQFF. DNA of the CDR3: TGCAGTGCTAGAGGCGTTGAGCAGTTCTTC.

J is TRBJ2-5 and V is TRBV5-6; D might be TRBD1 (7 bases). The V end lost 0 bases, the J end lost 1 base, and 13 bases lay between the germline ends. CDR3 length equals 16 residues. CDR1 and CDR2 from the germline V gene are SGHDT and YYEEEE. CDR3 sequence reads: CASSLVAGGIQETQYF. CDR3 sequence (DNA): TGTGCCAGCAGCTTGGTCGCAGGGGGGATCCAAGAGACCCAGTACTTC.

CDR3 in DNA: TGCGCCAGCAGCTTGGGGATCAATGAGCAGTTCTTC. It codes for CASSLGINEQFF. The gene calls are TRBV5-1 and TRBJ2-1; no firm D call. This CDR3 is built from 12 residues. The V end lost 0 bases, the J end lost 6 bases, and 4 bases lay between the germline ends. Germline V gene sequence: CDR1 SGHRS, CDR2 YFSETQ.

The DNA for the CDR3 is TGTGCCAGCAGCTTACGGAACGACGGCTACGAGCAGTACTTC. It encodes CASSLRNDGYEQYF. The chain is built from TRBV11-1 and TRBJ2-7; D is uncertain. CDR3 length: 14 amino acids. Germline lookup yields CDR1 SGHAT and CDR2 FQDESV (reference sequence). Trimming took 2 bases from V and 3 from J, leaving 11 bases between them.

V is TRBV5-1 and J is TRBJ2-3, with D uncertain. The V end was cut by 1 base, the J end by 6 bases, with 18 bases between. Looked up from germline, CDR1 is SGHRS and CDR2 is YFSETQ. CDR3 length: 16 residues. CDR3 sequence: CASSLMQGLPSDTQYF. In DNA, the CDR3 is TGCGCCAGCAGCTTGATGCAAGGGCTGCCCTCCGATACGCAGTATTTT.

The gene calls are TRBV11-3 and TRBJ2-5, with TRBD2 matching 13 bases. This CDR3 is 15 amino acids long. The V segment lost 4 bases and the J segment 4 bases; nucleotides outside the gene matches: 3. Germline lookup yields CDR1 SGHNT and CDR2 YENEEA. CDR3 amino acids: CASSSRTSGRETQYF. CDR3 DNA sequence: TGTGCCAGCAGCTCGCGGACTAGCGGGAGAGAGACCCAGTACTTC.

This clone is medium-sized in the sample. The V gene is TRBV7-9, the J gene TRBJ1-1, with D hard to call. V was pared by 3 bases and J by 1 base, with 6 bases between. CDR1 is SEHNR, CDR2 FQNEAQ, per germline (reference sequence). The CDR3 extends over 13 amino acids. The DNA for the CDR3 is TGTGCCAGCAGCTTTGTTGAGAACACTGAAGCTTTCTTT. Protein: CASSFVENTEAFF. The full variable domain, rest sourced from reference TRBV7-9 and TRBJ1-1, is DTGVSQNPRHKITKRGQNVTFRCDPISEHNRLYWYRQTLGQGPEFLTYFQNEAQLEKSRLLSDRFSAERPKGSFSTLEIQRTEQGDSAMYLCASSFVENTEAFFGQGTRLTVV.

The chain is built from TRBV11-2 and TRBJ2-2; D is perhaps TRBD1 (6 bases). The CDR3 consists of 17 residues. The V gene's germline CDR1 is SGHAT and CDR2 FQNNGV. V lost 5 bases, J lost 3 bases, and 19 bases lay in between. In DNA form, the CDR3 reads TGTGCCAGCAGCCATAAATGGCAGGGGCCCGACACCGGGGAGCTGTTTTTT. This gives the protein CASSHKWQGPDTGELFF.